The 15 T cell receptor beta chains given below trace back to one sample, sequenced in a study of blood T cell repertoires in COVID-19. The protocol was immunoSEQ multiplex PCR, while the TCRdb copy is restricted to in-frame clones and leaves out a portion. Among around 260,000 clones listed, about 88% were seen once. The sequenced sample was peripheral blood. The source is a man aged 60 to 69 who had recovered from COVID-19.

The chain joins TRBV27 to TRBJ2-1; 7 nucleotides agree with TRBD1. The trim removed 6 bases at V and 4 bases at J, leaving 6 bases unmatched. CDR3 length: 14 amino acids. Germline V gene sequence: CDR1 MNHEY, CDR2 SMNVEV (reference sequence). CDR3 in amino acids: CASSKRTGYNEQFF. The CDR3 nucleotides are TGTGCCAGCAGCAAAAGGACAGGATACAATGAGCAGTTCTTC.

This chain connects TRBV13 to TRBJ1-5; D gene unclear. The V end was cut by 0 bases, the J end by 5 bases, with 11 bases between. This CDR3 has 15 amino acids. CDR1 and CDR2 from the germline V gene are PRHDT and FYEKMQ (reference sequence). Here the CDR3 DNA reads TGTGCCAGCAGCTTAGGCCCGCCAGTTGATCAGCCCCAGCATTTT. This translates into CASSLGPPVDQPQHF.

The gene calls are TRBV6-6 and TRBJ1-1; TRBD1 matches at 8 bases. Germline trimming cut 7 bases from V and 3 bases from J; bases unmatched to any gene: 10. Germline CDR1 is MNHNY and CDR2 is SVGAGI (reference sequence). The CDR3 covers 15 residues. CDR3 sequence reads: CASIVDGTGHTEAFF. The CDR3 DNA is TGTGCCAGCATCGTTGACGGGACAGGCCACACTGAAGCTTTCTTT.

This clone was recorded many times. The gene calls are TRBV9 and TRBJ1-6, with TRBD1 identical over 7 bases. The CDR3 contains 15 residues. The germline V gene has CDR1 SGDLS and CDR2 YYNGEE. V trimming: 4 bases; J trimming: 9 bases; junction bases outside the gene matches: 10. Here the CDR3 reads CASSTNPTGISPLHF. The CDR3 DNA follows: TGTGCCAGCAGCACCAACCCGACAGGGATTTCACCCCTCCACTTT.

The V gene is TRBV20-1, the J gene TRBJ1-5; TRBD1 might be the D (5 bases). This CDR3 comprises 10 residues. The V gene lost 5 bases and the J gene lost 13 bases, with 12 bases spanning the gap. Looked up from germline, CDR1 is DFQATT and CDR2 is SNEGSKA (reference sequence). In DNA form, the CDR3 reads TGCAGTGCTTGGGGCGGGGCACAGCATTTT. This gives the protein CSAWGGAQHF.

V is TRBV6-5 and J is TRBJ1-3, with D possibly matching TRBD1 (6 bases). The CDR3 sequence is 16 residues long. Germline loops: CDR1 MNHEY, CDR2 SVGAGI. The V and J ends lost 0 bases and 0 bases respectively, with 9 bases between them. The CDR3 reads CASSYSQGISGNTIYF. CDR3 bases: TGTGCCAGCAGTTACTCGCAGGGGATCTCTGGAAACACCATATATTTT.

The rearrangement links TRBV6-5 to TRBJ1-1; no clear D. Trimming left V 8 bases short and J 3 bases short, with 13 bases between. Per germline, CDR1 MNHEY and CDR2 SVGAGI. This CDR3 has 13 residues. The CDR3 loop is CASYRAYYTEAFF. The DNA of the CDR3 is TGTGCCAGCTACAGAGCTTATTACACTGAAGCTTTCTTT.

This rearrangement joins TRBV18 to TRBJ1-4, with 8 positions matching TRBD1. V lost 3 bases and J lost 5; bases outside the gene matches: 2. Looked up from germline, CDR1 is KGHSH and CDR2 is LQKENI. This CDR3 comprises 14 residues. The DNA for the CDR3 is TGTGCCAGCTCACCCCGGACAGGGAATGAAAAACTGTTTTTT. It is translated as CASSPRTGNEKLFF.

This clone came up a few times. The CDR3 nucleotides are TGTGCCAGTAGTGCTCCGGGGATTAACACTGAAGCTTTCTTT. This translates into CASSAPGINTEAFF. The genes are TRBV19 and TRBJ1-1; D gene uncertain. This CDR3 is built from 14 residues. Trimming pared 5 bases from V and 2 bases from J, leaving 12 bases between. From germline, CDR1 is LNHDA and CDR2 SQIVND (reference sequence).

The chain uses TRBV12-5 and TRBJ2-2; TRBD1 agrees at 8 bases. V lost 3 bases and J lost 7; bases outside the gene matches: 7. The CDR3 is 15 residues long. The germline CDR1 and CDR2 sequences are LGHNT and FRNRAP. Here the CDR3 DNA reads TGTGCTAGTGGTTTAGGGACAGGCTTTGGCGGGGAGCTGTTTTTT. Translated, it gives CASGLGTGFGGELFF.

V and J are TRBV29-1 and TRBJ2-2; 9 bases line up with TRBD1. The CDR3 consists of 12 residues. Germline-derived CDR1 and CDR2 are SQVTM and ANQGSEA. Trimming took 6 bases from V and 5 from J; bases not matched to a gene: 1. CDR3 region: CSVGQGTGELFF. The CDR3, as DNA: TGCAGCGTGGGACAGGGAACCGGGGAGCTGTTTTTT.

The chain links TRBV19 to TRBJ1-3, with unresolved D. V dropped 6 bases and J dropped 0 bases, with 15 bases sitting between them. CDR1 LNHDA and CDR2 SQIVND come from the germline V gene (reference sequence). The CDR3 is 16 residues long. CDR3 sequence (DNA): TGTGCCAGTAGACGGGGAGGTCAGAGCTCTGGAAACACCATATATTTT. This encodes CASRRGGQSSGNTIYF.

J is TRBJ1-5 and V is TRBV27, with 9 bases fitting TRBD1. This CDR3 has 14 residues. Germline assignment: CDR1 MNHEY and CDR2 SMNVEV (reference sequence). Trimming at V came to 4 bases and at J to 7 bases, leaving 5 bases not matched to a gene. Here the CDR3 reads CASSSGTGKQPQHF. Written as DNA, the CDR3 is TGTGCCAGCAGTTCCGGGACAGGGAAACAGCCCCAGCATTTT.

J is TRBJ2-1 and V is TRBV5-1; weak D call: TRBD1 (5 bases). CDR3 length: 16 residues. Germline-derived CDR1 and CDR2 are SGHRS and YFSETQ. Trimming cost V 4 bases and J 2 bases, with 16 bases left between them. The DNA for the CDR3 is TGCGCCAGCAGCCGGAAAACAGACAGTACCTACAATGAGCAGTTCTTC. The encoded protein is CASSRKTDSTYNEQFF.

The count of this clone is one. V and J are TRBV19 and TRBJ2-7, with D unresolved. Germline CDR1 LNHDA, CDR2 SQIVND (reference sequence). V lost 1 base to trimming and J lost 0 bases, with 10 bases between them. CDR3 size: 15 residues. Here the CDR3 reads CASSIVGGYSYEQYF. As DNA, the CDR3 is TGTGCCAGTAGTATAGTCGGCGGCTACTCCTACGAGCAGTACTTC. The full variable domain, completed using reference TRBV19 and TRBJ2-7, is DGGITQSPKYLFRKEGQNVTLSCEQNLNHDAMYWYRQDPGQGLRLIYYSQIVNDFQKGDIAEGYSVSREKKESFPLTVTSAQKNPTAFYLCASSIVGGYSYEQYFGPGTRLTVT.